This T cell receptor beta chain came from a study of CD8 T cells in Susac syndrome. Germline CDR1 is MNHEY and CDR2 is SVGEGT. CDR3 length equals 11 residues. Trimming took off 5 bases at V and 3 bases at J, with 4 bases between the two ends. Random hexamers were used to reverse transcribe roughly 0.5 to 1 ug of RNA. TCRdb passed the immunoSEQ multiplex PCR reads through MiXCR, listing each CDR3 protein once. The sample carries more than 150,000 distinct CDR3 sequences, around 96% recorded once. The sample comprised CD4+ T cells from PBMCs. This receptor was obtained from a human donor in good health. The chain joins TRBV6-2 or TRBV6-3 to TRBJ1-2; D is uncertain. CDR3: CASSHYYGYTF. CDR3 nucleotide sequence: TGTGCCAGCAGTCACTACTATGGCTACACCTTC.